This T cell receptor (beta chain) was retrieved from a study of cytomegalovirus exposure and HLA in healthy donors. Germline V gene data show CDR1 as SQVTM and CDR2 as ANQGSEA. The CDR3 totals 13 residues. J gave up 0 bases and V 6 bases, and 4 bases lay outside the gene matches. Profiling relied on immunoSEQ multiplex PCR, and the TCRdb table lists in-frame clones only, not all of them. Of 260,000 or so clones detected, less than 95% appear once; the ten largest clones hold approximately 3.1%. The chain links TRBV29-1 to TRBJ2-5; 7 bases line up with TRBD2. Sequencing input: PBMCs. The clonotype comes from a woman in her twenties or thirties in good health and CMV-seronegative. CDR3 in DNA: TGCAGCGTCCCTCTAGCGGACCAAGAGACCCAGTACTTC. It is translated as CSVPLADQETQYF.